The sequence of this TCR beta chain was determined in a study of control samples from healthy donors and cancer patients. Only in-frame clones appear in the TCRdb table, and some are missing; sequencing was by immunoSEQ multiplex PCR. The data contain 120,000 or so clones, 90% of them singletons. The junction had 5 bases not matched to a gene; V was cut back by 2 bases and J by 0 bases. This CDR3 region has 17 residues. Germline CDR1 reads MNHEY; CDR2 reads SVGEGT. Input material: blood. The chain recombines TRBV6-2 or TRBV6-3 with TRBJ1-1; 11 bases are a match to TRBD1. This receptor was taken from a man between 18 and 29 years old in good health. As DNA, the CDR3 is TGTGCCAGCAGTTACCGAGGACAGGGGGCTTTGAACACTGAAGCTTTCTTT. It encodes CASSYRGQGALNTEAFF.